The clone carrying this T cell receptor (beta chain) showed up many times. What it binds is not known. The CDR3 sequence is 13 residues long. Trimming removed 6 bases from V and 1 base from J, with 8 bases in between. Via MiXCR, TCRdb re-called the reads, giving one row per CDR3 protein. The sample has about 280,000 distinct CDR3 sequences, roughly a fifth seen once. The source of the sample is a study of T cell repertoires in cytomegalovirus infection. Study-wide results and limits: Using cumulative public TCR beta family frequency, the authors identified those who carried CMV together with the relevant HLA. Dominating the ex vivo response were HLA-C-restricted CMV-specific TCR beta clonotypes.

V and J are TRBV12-3 or TRBV12-4 and TRBJ2-3; D gene ambiguous. This TCR was recovered from a human donor in good health (CMV status not recorded). Some clones in this sample may be carry-over from other donors' samples. Sequenced material: cultured PBMCs, taken from culture after CMV antigen stimulation. The CDR3 sequence is CASRRPGTDTQYF. The CDR3 bases are TGTGCCAGCAGGCGACCCGGCACAGATACGCAGTATTTT.